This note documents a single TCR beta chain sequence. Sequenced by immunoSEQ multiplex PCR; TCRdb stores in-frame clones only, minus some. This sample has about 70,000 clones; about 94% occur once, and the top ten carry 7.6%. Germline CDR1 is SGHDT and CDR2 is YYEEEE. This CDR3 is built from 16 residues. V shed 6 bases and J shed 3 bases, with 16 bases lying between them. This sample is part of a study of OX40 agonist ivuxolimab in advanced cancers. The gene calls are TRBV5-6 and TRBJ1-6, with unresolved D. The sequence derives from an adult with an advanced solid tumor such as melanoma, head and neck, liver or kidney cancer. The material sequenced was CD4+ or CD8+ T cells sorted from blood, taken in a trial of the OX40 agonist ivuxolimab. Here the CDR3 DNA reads TGTGCCAGCATCCTCGGGAACGGCCGCTATAATTCACCCCTCCACTTT. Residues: CASILGNGRYNSPLHF.